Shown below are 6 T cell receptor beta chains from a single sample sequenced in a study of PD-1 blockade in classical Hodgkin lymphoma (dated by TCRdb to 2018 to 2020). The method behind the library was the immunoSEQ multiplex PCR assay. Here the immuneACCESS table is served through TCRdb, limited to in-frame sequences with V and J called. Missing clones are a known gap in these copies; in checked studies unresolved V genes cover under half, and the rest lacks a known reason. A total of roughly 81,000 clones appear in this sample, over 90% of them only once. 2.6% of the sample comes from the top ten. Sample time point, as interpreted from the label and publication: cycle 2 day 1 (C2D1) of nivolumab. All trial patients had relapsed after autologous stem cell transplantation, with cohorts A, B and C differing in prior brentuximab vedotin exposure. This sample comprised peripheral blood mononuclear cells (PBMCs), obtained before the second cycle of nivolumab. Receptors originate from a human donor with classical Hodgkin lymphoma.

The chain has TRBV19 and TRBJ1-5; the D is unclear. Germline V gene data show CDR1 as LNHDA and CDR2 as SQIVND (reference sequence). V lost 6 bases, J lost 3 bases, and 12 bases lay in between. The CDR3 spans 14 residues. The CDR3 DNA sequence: TGTGCCAGTAGCCCGGGCCATTTCAATCAGCCCCAGCATTTT. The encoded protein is CASSPGHFNQPQHF.

The DNA for the CDR3 is TGTGCCAGCAGCCCGGCGGGGGGTTGGGGCTACGAGCAGTACTTC. Translated: CASSPAGGWGYEQYF. V usage is TRBV9 and J usage is TRBJ2-7; 8 bases fit TRBD2. This CDR3 has 15 residues. Trimming removed 4 bases from V and 3 bases from J; junction bases left unmatched: 9. CDR1 and CDR2 from the germline V gene are SGDLS and YYNGEE.

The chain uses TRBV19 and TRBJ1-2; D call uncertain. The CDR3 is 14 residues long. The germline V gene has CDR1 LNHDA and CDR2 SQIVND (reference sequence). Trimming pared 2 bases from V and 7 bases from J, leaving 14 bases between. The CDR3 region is CASSINRGDFGYTF. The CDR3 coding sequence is TGTGCCAGTAGTATAAACCGGGGAGACTTTGGCTACACCTTC.

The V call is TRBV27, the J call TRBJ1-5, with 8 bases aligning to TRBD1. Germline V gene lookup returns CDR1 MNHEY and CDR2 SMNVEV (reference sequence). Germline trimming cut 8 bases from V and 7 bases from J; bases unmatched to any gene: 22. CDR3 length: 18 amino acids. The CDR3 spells CASGWTGPTPAPGQPQHF. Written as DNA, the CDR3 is TGTGCCAGCGGCTGGACAGGGCCGACACCAGCTCCGGGGCAGCCCCAGCATTTT.

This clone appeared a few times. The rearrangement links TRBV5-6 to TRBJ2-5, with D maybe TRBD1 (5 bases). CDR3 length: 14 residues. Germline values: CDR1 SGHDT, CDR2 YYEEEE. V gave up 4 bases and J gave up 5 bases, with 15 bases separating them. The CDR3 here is CASSVAGPGETQYF. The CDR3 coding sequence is TGTGCCAGCAGCGTCGCAGGGCCAGGGGAGACCCAGTACTTC. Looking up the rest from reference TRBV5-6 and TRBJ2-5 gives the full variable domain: DAGVTQSPTHLIKTRGQQVTLRCSPKSGHDTVSWYQQALGQGPQFIFQYYEEEERQRGNFPDRFSGHQFPNYSSELNVNALLLGDSALYLCASSVAGPGETQYFGPGTRLLVL.

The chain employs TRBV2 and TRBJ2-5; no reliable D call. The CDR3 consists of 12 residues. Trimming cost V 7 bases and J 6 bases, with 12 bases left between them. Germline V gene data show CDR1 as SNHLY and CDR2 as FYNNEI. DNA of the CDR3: TGTGCCAGCACTATCCTTCAACAGACCCAGTACTTC. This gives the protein CASTILQQTQYF.